The 17 T cell receptor beta chains given below trace back to one sample, sequenced in a study of human T cells and chemical hapten exposure. TCRdb re-called the RACE reads through MiXCR, storing one row per CDR3 protein. The sample contains around 330,000 distinct CDR3 sequences, approximately 5.8% of which appear only once. Time point in this sample: pre-sensitization, week 0. As to treatment: therapeutic diphenylcyclopropenone sensitization with weekly scalp DPC. The material was whole blood, obtained in connection with sensitization to the hapten diphenylcyclopropenone (DPC). The source of these receptors is a woman between 18 and 30 years old with alopecia areata. Some clones in this sample may be carry-over from other donors' samples.

This chain links TRBV3-1 with TRBJ1-3; TRBD1 is a possible D gene (5 bases). CDR3 length: 16 residues. With 3 bases removed from V and 0 bases from J, the gap between germline ends came to 12 bases. The V gene's germline CDR1 is LGHDT and CDR2 YNNKEL (reference sequence). The CDR3 reads CASSHHWGGSGNTIYF. The CDR3 DNA sequence: TGTGCCAGCAGCCATCATTGGGGGGGCTCTGGAAACACCATATATTTT.

The chain combines TRBV20-1 with TRBJ2-5; D gene ambiguous. The CDR3 totals 14 residues. V was pared by 2 bases and J by 5 bases, with 15 bases between. Germline loops: CDR1 DFQATT, CDR2 SNEGSKA (reference sequence). The CDR3 sequence: CSARSYSVPETQYF. The CDR3, as DNA: TGCAGTGCTAGATCATACTCCGTCCCGGAGACCCAGTACTTC.

This clonotype was picked up many times. The V gene is TRBV29-1, the J gene TRBJ1-5, with 8 bases identical to TRBD1. V lost 4 bases, J lost 2 bases, and 4 bases stayed unmatched. Per the germline V gene, CDR1 is SQVTM and CDR2 is ANQGSEA. This CDR3 is 14 amino acids long. CDR3 DNA: TGCAGCGTTGCGCTGACAGGGGGCAATCAGCCCCAGCATTTT. It specifies CSVALTGGNQPQHF.

The chain employs TRBV2 and TRBJ2-6; tentatively, D is TRBD1 (5 bases). The CDR3 contains 18 residues. Germline V lookup: CDR1 SNHLY, CDR2 FYNNEI. Trimming removed 7 bases at V and 4 bases at J, with 23 bases between. This CDR3 is CASTPRNRLLYGANVLTF. The CDR3 DNA is TGTGCCAGCACCCCGAGGAACAGGCTATTGTACGGGGCCAACGTCCTGACTTTC.

The gene calls are TRBV29-1 and TRBJ1-1; D is unresolved. V was cut by 4 bases and J by 1 base, with 10 bases left in between. Germline V gene sequence: CDR1 SQVTM, CDR2 ANQGSEA. The CDR3 is made up of 13 amino acids. CDR3 sequence reads: CSVGPRPNTEAFF. The DNA of the CDR3 is TGCAGCGTTGGCCCCAGACCGAACACTGAAGCTTTCTTT.

In this sample, this clonotype turned up a few times. The chain couples TRBV2 to TRBJ1-6, with 8 bases fitting TRBD1. After removal of 5 bases from V and 9 bases from J, the junction contained 6 bases not matched to a gene. This CDR3 has 14 residues. CDR1 is SNHLY, CDR2 FYNNEI, per germline. For the CDR3, the DNA is TGTGCCAGCAGTTCAGGGGGCGTCGGTTCACCCCTCCACTTT. This sequence encodes CASSSGGVGSPLHF.

This clonotype has a handful of counts. The chain couples TRBV25-1 to TRBJ1-6, with 9 bases lining up with TRBD1. CDR1 is MGHDK, CDR2 SYGVNS, per germline. This CDR3 is built from 13 residues. Trimming removed 6 bases from V and 8 bases from J; junction bases left unmatched: 2. The CDR3, as DNA: TGTGCCAGCAGGGACAGGGGAGATTCACCCCTCCACTTT. It specifies CASRDRGDSPLHF.

This clonotype showed up many times. V gene TRBV7-2 combines with J gene TRBJ2-7; 7 nucleotides align to TRBD2. This CDR3 region has 15 residues. The junction had 5 bases not matched to a gene; V was cut back by 1 base and J by 2 bases. Germline CDR1 reads SGHTA; CDR2 reads FQGNSA. The DNA of the CDR3 is TGTGCCAGCAGCTTAGGGCGGGGGTTAACCTACGAGCAGTACTTC. Translated, it gives CASSLGRGLTYEQYF.

The chain carries TRBV7-6 and TRBJ2-1; TRBD2 is a possible D gene (6 bases). The CDR3 loop spans 16 amino acids. CDR1 is SGHVS and CDR2 is FNYEAQ in the germline V gene. V shed 4 bases and J shed 2 bases, with 15 bases lying between them. In DNA form, the CDR3 reads TGTGCCAGCAGCTCATCTTTAGCGGAACCCTACAATGAGCAGTTCTTC. Its translation: CASSSSLAEPYNEQFF.

This clonotype was recorded a few times. J is TRBJ2-1 and V is TRBV11-2; 8 nucleotides align to TRBD2. The CDR3 length is 15 residues. Looked up from germline, CDR1 is SGHAT and CDR2 is FQNNGV. The ends lost 6 bases at V and 6 bases at J; junction bases unmatched: 10. The CDR3, as DNA: TGTGCCAGCAGACGACTAGCGATAACCGTCAATGAGCAGTTCTTC. Translated: CASRRLAITVNEQFF.

This clonotype has ten or more counts. The chain uses TRBV11-2 and TRBJ1-1; tentatively, D is TRBD1 (5 bases). Trimming took off 3 bases at V and 1 base at J, with 18 bases between the two ends. CDR3 length equals 17 residues. The germline V gene has CDR1 SGHAT and CDR2 FQNNGV. The CDR3 coding sequence is TGTGCCAGCAGCTTTGGGGAATCAGGGAGGGAGAACACTGAAGCTTTCTTT. Protein product: CASSFGESGRENTEAFF.

This clonotype was counted between two and nine times. In DNA, the CDR3 is TGTGCCAGCAGGTCTAGGGGTTCGGATGAGCAGTTCTTC. This encodes CASRSRGSDEQFF. The chain couples TRBV12-3 or TRBV12-4 to TRBJ2-1, with D perhaps matching TRBD1 (5 bases). The CDR3 totals 13 residues. V dropped 6 bases and J dropped 8 bases, with 14 bases sitting between them.

This clonotype was counted between two and nine times. The gene calls are TRBV6-4 and TRBJ2-3; 7 nucleotides agree with TRBD2. Trimming removed 5 bases from V and 0 bases from J; junction bases left unmatched: 5. This CDR3 spans 15 amino acids. Germline V gives CDR1 MRHNA, CDR2 SNTAGT. The CDR3 is CASSSGGTSTDTQYF. The CDR3 region has the DNA TGTGCCAGCAGTTCCGGGGGGACTAGCACAGATACGCAGTATTTT.

The table lists this clonotype with a few counts. CDR3 in DNA: TGCAGCGTTGATGGGGAGCAGGGGGCGACGGGCTACACCTTC. Residues: CSVDGEQGATGYTF. The chain uses TRBV29-1 and TRBJ1-2, with 8 bases lining up with TRBD1. CDR1 is SQVTM, CDR2 ANQGSEA, per germline. CDR3 length: 14 residues. Trimming at V came to 3 bases and at J to 8 bases, leaving 11 bases not matched to a gene.

This clonotype turned up a few times. The chain uses TRBV6-5 and TRBJ2-1; 10 bases align to TRBD1. The length of the CDR3 is 15 residues. The junction had 8 bases not matched to a gene; V was cut back by 5 bases and J by 7 bases. Germline loops: CDR1 MNHEY, CDR2 SVGAGI. CDR3 sequence (DNA): TGTGCCAGCAGTCGAAGACAGGGGGCGCCTAATGAGCAGTTCTTC. As protein: CASSRRQGAPNEQFF.

This clonotype has more than one count but fewer than ten. V and J are TRBV6-5 and TRBJ2-5; 7 bases are a match to TRBD1. V lost 5 bases, J lost 10 bases, and 16 bases stayed unmatched. Germline lookup yields CDR1 MNHEY and CDR2 SVGAGI. The CDR3 contains 15 residues. Written as DNA, the CDR3 is TGTGCCAGCAGTGCCCCACGGTTTGGGACAGTAGACCAGTACTTC. Translating gives CASSAPRFGTVDQYF.

The chain recombines TRBV20-1 with TRBJ2-1; no clear D. The CDR3 contains 13 residues. Germline V CDR1 and CDR2: DFQATT, SNEGSKA (reference sequence). V lost 6 bases, J lost 4 bases, and 13 bases lay in between. CDR3 sequence reads: CSALRPNYNEQFF. CDR3 DNA sequence: TGCAGTGCCCTTCGACCCAATTACAATGAGCAGTTCTTC.